These 28 T cell receptor beta chains were sequenced from one sample in a study of radiation and T cells in renal cell carcinoma. Only in-frame clones appear in the TCRdb table, and some are missing; sequencing was by immunoSEQ multiplex PCR. This sample has 150,000 or so clones, with approximately 90% found just once. As for time point: blood 4 weeks post-SBRT, at nephrectomy. As to treatment: 15 Gy SBRT to primary tumor, nephrectomy 4 weeks later. Sequencing used blood, obtained from a patient whose treatment included radiotherapy and nephrectomy. The source is a woman aged 50 to 60 with renal cell carcinoma.

The chain links TRBV19 to TRBJ2-1, with 7 bases aligning to TRBD1. The J segment lost 8 bases and the V segment lost 5 bases, leaving 6 bases of the junction unmatched. The CDR3 spans 13 residues. The V gene's germline CDR1 is LNHDA and CDR2 SQIVND (reference sequence). CDR3 sequence (DNA): TGTGCCAGTAGTGCCGACAGGGCGGATGAGCAGTTCTTC. Translating gives CASSADRADEQFF.

This chain joins TRBV19 and TRBJ2-2, with 11 bases matching TRBD2. Germline CDR1 is LNHDA and CDR2 is SQIVND (reference sequence). After removal of 3 bases from V and 7 bases from J, the junction contained 4 bases not matched to a gene. The CDR3 runs 15 residues. DNA of the CDR3: TGTGCCAGTAGTATCTCTAGCGGGGGGATCGGGGAGCTGTTTTTT. This encodes CASSISSGGIGELFF.

The V gene is TRBV5-5, the J gene TRBJ1-1, with unresolved D. Germline CDR1 reads SGHKS; CDR2 reads YYEKEE (reference sequence). V was trimmed by 4 bases and J by 1 base, leaving 8 bases between them. The CDR3 is 13 residues long. CDR3 nucleotides: TGTGCCAGCAGCCCCGTTGGGAACACTGAAGCTTTCTTT. This gives the protein CASSPVGNTEAFF.

The chain uses TRBV7-9 and TRBJ2-3, with D possibly being TRBD1 (5 bases). This CDR3 is 16 amino acids long. The germline V and J ends were trimmed by 5 bases and 0 bases, with 15 bases remaining between them. The germline V gene encodes CDR1 SEHNR and CDR2 FQNEAQ (reference sequence). CDR3 residues: CASSTPTETSTDTQYF. Here the CDR3 DNA reads TGTGCCAGCAGCACGCCGACAGAAACTAGCACAGATACGCAGTATTTT. Full variable domain (rest looked up from reference TRBV7-9 and TRBJ2-3): DTGVSQNPRHKITKRGQNVTFRCDPISEHNRLYWYRQTLGQGPEFLTYFQNEAQLEKSRLLSDRFSAERPKGSFSTLEIQRTEQGDSAMYLCASSTPTETSTDTQYFGPGTRLTVL.

The chain is built from TRBV7-2 and TRBJ2-7, with TRBD1 matching over 9 bases. The CDR3 is 14 amino acids. After removal of 7 bases from V and 4 bases from J, the junction contained 8 bases not matched to a gene. The germline CDR1 and CDR2 sequences are SGHTA and FQGNSA. CDR3 sequence: CASNTGTGRYEQYF. The CDR3 DNA sequence: TGTGCCAGCAACACCGGGACAGGGAGGTACGAGCAGTACTTC. Variable domain in full (rest from reference TRBV7-2 and TRBJ2-7): GAGVSQSPSNKVTEKGKDVELRCDPISGHTALYWYRQSLGQGLEFLIYFQGNSAPDKSGLPSDRFSAERTGGSVSTLTIQRTQQEDSAVYLCASNTGTGRYEQYFGPGTRLTVT.

This sequence joins TRBV5-4 and TRBJ1-6; D remains ambiguous. Germline lookup yields CDR1 SGHNT and CDR2 YYREEE (reference sequence). The CDR3 is 16 residues long. V was shortened by 1 base and J by 7 bases, with 15 bases between the two germline ends. CDR3 DNA sequence: TGTGCCAGCAGCTTGCAGGCGATTATGGGGAATTCACCCCTCCACTTT. This sequence encodes CASSLQAIMGNSPLHF.

The chain has TRBV7-2 and TRBJ2-2; the D gene could be TRBD1 or TRBD2 (5 bases each). Trimming left V 2 bases short and J 6 bases short, with 10 bases between. The germline V gene has CDR1 SGHTA and CDR2 FQGNSA. The CDR3 spans 14 residues. CDR3 sequence reads: CASSLRGGPGELFF. The CDR3 DNA reads TGTGCCAGCAGCTTAAGGGGCGGGCCCGGGGAGCTGTTTTTT.

This chain uses TRBV19 with TRBJ1-5; D not certain. The germline CDR1 and CDR2 sequences are LNHDA and SQIVND (reference sequence). V was shortened by 3 bases and J by 1 base, with 10 bases between the two germline ends. The CDR3 is made up of 15 amino acids. As DNA, the CDR3 is TGTGCCAGTAGTATCGAGAATATAAGCAATCAGCCCCAGCATTTT. This codes for CASSIENISNQPQHF.

The rearrangement uses TRBV9 and TRBJ2-2; 7 bases agree with TRBD2. The CDR3 totals 16 residues. J lost 4 bases, V lost 0 bases, and 6 bases had no gene match. Germline CDR1 is SGDLS and CDR2 is YYNGEE. The CDR3 region is CASSVAPGTTTGELFF. The CDR3 bases are TGTGCCAGCAGCGTAGCTCCCGGGACTACCACCGGGGAGCTGTTTTTT.

This clone came up once. The chain is built from TRBV9 and TRBJ1-2; possibly TRBD1 for D (6 bases). Germline CDR1 SGDLS, CDR2 YYNGEE. The CDR3 is made up of 15 amino acids. Trimming removed 3 bases at V and 6 bases at J, with 18 bases between. The CDR3 region is CASSATTTGKNGYTF. The CDR3 coding sequence is TGTGCCAGCAGCGCCACTACTACAGGGAAAAATGGCTACACCTTC.

The CDR3 DNA sequence: TGTGCCAGCAGCGTAGGCGGGAGACTAGCGGGCTCCTACAATGAGCAGTTCTTC. It yields the protein CASSVGGRLAGSYNEQFF. The chain couples TRBV9 to TRBJ2-1; 10 nucleotides agree with TRBD2. CDR1 is SGDLS, CDR2 YYNGEE, per germline. Trimming removed 0 bases from V and 0 bases from J; junction bases left unmatched: 6. The length of the CDR3 is 18 residues.

J is TRBJ1-1 and V is TRBV9, with 7 bases lining up with TRBD1. V shed 4 bases and J 0 bases; nucleotides not matched to a gene: 6. Germline V gives CDR1 SGDLS, CDR2 YYNGEE. The CDR3 is 15 residues long. CDR3 region: CASSPTTGMNTEAFF. The CDR3, as DNA: TGTGCCAGCAGCCCCACGACAGGGATGAACACTGAAGCTTTCTTT.

The chain recombines TRBV7-9 with TRBJ2-7; no firm D call. This CDR3 contains 12 residues. The V and J ends lost 5 bases and 2 bases respectively, with 7 bases between them. CDR1 and CDR2 from the germline V gene are SEHNR and FQNEAQ (reference sequence). The CDR3 region has the DNA TGTGCCAGCAGCCTCATACCCTACGAGCAGTACTTC. It encodes CASSLIPYEQYF.

V is TRBV5-1 and J is TRBJ2-3, with TRBD2 matching over 11 bases. The junction had 2 bases not matched to a gene; V was cut back by 3 bases and J by 2 bases. The CDR3 loop spans 15 amino acids. Per germline, CDR1 SGHRS and CDR2 YFSETQ. This CDR3 is CASSSGLADTDTQYF. The CDR3, as DNA: TGCGCCAGCAGCTCGGGACTAGCGGACACAGATACGCAGTATTTT. The whole variable domain, remainder taken from reference TRBV5-1 and TRBJ2-3, is KAGVTQTPRYLIKTRGQQVTLSCSPISGHRSVSWYQQTPGQGLQFLFEYFSETQRNKGNFPGRFSGRQFSNSRSEMNVSTLELGDSALYLCASSSGLADTDTQYFGPGTRLTVL.

This rearrangement joins TRBV4-2 to TRBJ1-1, with 11 nucleotides matching TRBD1. The CDR3 covers 16 residues. After removal of 1 base from V and 4 bases from J, the junction contained 5 bases not matched to a gene. CDR1 is LGHNA, CDR2 YNFKEQ, per germline. CDR3 coding DNA: TGTGCCAGCAGCCAAGTCTGGACAGGGGGCATCACTGAAGCTTTCTTT. Protein sequence: CASSQVWTGGITEAFF.

The chain combines TRBV5-5 with TRBJ1-6; weak D call: TRBD1 (5 bases). CDR3 length: 16 amino acids. In germline, CDR1 is SGHKS, CDR2 YYEKEE (reference sequence). The V end lost 0 bases, the J end lost 5 bases, and 12 bases lay between the germline ends. The CDR3 region is CASSLAGSENNSPLHF. The CDR3 DNA is TGTGCCAGCAGCTTGGCAGGGAGTGAAAATAATTCACCCCTCCACTTT.

This CDR3 is CASSLGQGLYEQYF. The CDR3 nucleotides read TGCGCCAGCAGCTTAGGACAGGGTCTATACGAGCAGTACTTC. The rearrangement uses TRBV5-1 and TRBJ2-7, with 8 bases identical to TRBD1. This CDR3 has 14 residues. V lost 2 bases and J lost 4; bases outside the gene matches: 5. Per germline, CDR1 SGHRS and CDR2 YFSETQ.

V usage is TRBV7-2 and J usage is TRBJ2-7; D may be TRBD2 (5 bases). Germline V lookup: CDR1 SGHTA, CDR2 FQGNSA. V lost 5 bases and J lost 4, with 15 bases in between. This CDR3 has 14 residues. CDR3 DNA sequence: TGTGCCAGCAGCGCCCGGACTGCAAGGTACGAGCAGTACTTC. Its translation: CASSARTARYEQYF.

The rearrangement uses TRBV19 and TRBJ2-3; D might be TRBD1 (6 bases). This CDR3 region has 15 residues. CDR1 and CDR2 from the germline V gene are LNHDA and SQIVND (reference sequence). V was pared by 6 bases and J by 4 bases, with 17 bases between. DNA for the CDR3: TGTGCCAGTAGAAACCGGGACACCTATGCAGATACGCAGTATTTT. Translation gives CASRNRDTYADTQYF.

The chain couples TRBV29-1 to TRBJ2-2; tentatively, D is TRBD1 or TRBD2 (6 bases each). The CDR3 consists of 14 residues. Germline CDR1 reads SQVTM; CDR2 reads ANQGSEA. The V end was cut by 4 bases, the J end by 2 bases, with 11 bases between. CDR3 sequence reads: CSVGWGANTGELFF. The CDR3 coding sequence is TGCAGCGTTGGGTGGGGGGCCAACACCGGGGAGCTGTTTTTT.

The CDR3 here is CASSTLAGTKTQYF. The DNA of the CDR3 is TGTGCCAGTAGTACGCTAGCGGGGACGAAGACCCAGTACTTC. J is TRBJ2-5 and V is TRBV19, with 9 bases identical to TRBD2. Trimming at V came to 4 bases and at J to 6 bases, leaving 6 bases not matched to a gene. CDR3 length equals 14 residues. The germline V gene has CDR1 LNHDA and CDR2 SQIVND (reference sequence). The variable domain in full, completed from reference TRBV19 and TRBJ2-5, reads DGGITQSPKYLFRKEGQNVTLSCEQNLNHDAMYWYRQDPGQGLRLIYYSQIVNDFQKGDIAEGYSVSREKKESFPLTVTSAQKNPTAFYLCASSTLAGTKTQYFGPGTRLLVL.

The V and J genes are TRBV19 and TRBJ1-5; no clear D gene. CDR3 size: 16 residues. The ends were cut back, 3 bases at V and 0 bases at J, with 12 bases in the middle. CDR1 and CDR2 from the germline V gene are LNHDA and SQIVND (reference sequence). DNA of the CDR3: TGTGCCAGTAGTATCCGGACGGCATATAGCAATCAGCCCCAGCATTTT. As protein: CASSIRTAYSNQPQHF.

This clone has only a few counts. The genes are TRBV7-2 and TRBJ1-2; D not certain. V dropped 4 bases and J dropped 8 bases, with 17 bases sitting between them. CDR3 length: 14 amino acids. From germline, CDR1 is SGHTA and CDR2 FQGNSA. The CDR3 DNA sequence: TGTGCCAGCAGCTCCCCGCCGGTGTATAGGGGCTACACCTTC. It encodes CASSSPPVYRGYTF.

J is TRBJ2-5 and V is TRBV21-1. TRBV21-1 is a pseudogene segment. This CDR3 spans 15 amino acids. The CDR3 reads CASSNSPDGQETQYF. CDR3 nucleotide sequence: TGTGCCAGCAGCAACTCCCCGGACGGTCAAGAGACCCAGTACTTC.

This sequence joins TRBV7-6 and TRBJ1-2, with D possibly being TRBD1 (6 bases). Germline CDR1 is SGHVS and CDR2 is FNYEAQ. This CDR3 has 15 amino acids. The V and J ends lost 4 bases and 0 bases respectively, with 12 bases between them. The CDR3 DNA sequence: TGTGCCAGCAGCTCAGGGGACCATACTAACTATGGCTACACCTTC. Translation: CASSSGDHTNYGYTF. The full variable domain, in which reference TRBV7-6 and TRBJ1-2 provide the parts outside the CDR3, is GAGVSQSPRYKVTKRGQDVALRCDPISGHVSLYWYRQALGQGPEFLTYFNYEAQQDKSGLPNDRFSAERPEGSISTLTIQRTEQRDSAMYRCASSSGDHTNYGYTFGSGTRLTVV.

This sequence joins TRBV5-4 and TRBJ2-7, with 7 bases identical to TRBD1. V shed 4 bases, J shed 3 bases, and the junction held 10 bases outside the gene matches. The germline gives CDR1 SGHNT, CDR2 YYREEE (reference sequence). The CDR3 consists of 15 residues. The CDR3 protein is CASSRPPGQSYEQYF. The CDR3 bases are TGTGCCAGCAGCAGACCGCCGGGACAGAGCTACGAGCAGTACTTC.

This clone was picked up a small number of times. The chain joins TRBV7-9 to TRBJ1-2; the D is unclear. The germline V gene encodes CDR1 SEHNR and CDR2 FQNEAQ (reference sequence). The length of the CDR3 is 11 residues. The V end lost 8 bases, the J end lost 1 base, and 5 bases lay between the germline ends. The chain's CDR3 is CASGLNYGYTF. DNA of the CDR3: TGTGCCAGCGGACTTAACTATGGCTACACCTTC.

In its sample, this clone was seen once. This chain connects TRBV5-1 to TRBJ2-1; 12 bases line up with TRBD2. The CDR3 consists of 18 residues. CDR1 and CDR2 from the germline V gene are SGHRS and YFSETQ. The trim removed 4 bases at V and 3 bases at J, leaving 11 bases unmatched. This CDR3 is CASSPTPGLAGIYNEQFF. As DNA, the CDR3 is TGCGCCAGCAGCCCTACCCCAGGACTAGCGGGGATCTACAATGAGCAGTTCTTC.